This T cell receptor (beta chain) was sequenced during a study of cytomegalovirus exposure and HLA in healthy donors. As concerns this clone: Its antigen is still unknown.

The PCR was carried out with 60 Vbeta primers and 13 Jbeta primers. The assay was immunoSEQ multiplex PCR, and TCRdb's table has in-frame clones only and misses some. The sample yields about 130,000 clones, roughly 75% seen once. Findings and caveats of the study: In a later analysis, V- and J-gene trimming of beta chains associated with a DCLRE1C missense variant, replicated independently. With DRB1 most and HLA-C fewest, TCR association rates differed between HLA loci in a later analysis. Several top significant clusters appeared, in a later analysis, to be linked to common viral pathogens.

CDR3 length: 13 amino acids. Germline V CDR1 and CDR2: SEHNR, FQNEAQ (reference sequence). V gave up 5 bases and J gave up 5 bases, with 9 bases separating them. The sequence was obtained from a man in his thirties or forties in good health. Material: PBMCs. The chain employs TRBV7-9 and TRBJ2-2; TRBD2 might be the D (6 bases). CDR3 sequence: CASSPGGTGELFF. CDR3 bases: TGTGCCAGCAGCCCCGGGGGAACCGGGGAGCTGTTTTTT.